These T cell receptor beta chains were read from a single sample in a study of shared clonotypes between healthy human individuals. Here immunoSEQ multiplex PCR was the method, and the copy in TCRdb shows in-frame clones only, minus some. The sample yields about 870,000 clones, approximately 92% seen once. The specimen was naive CD8+ T cells sorted from blood. The receptors originated from a young man in good health. The conserved cysteine and the conserved F or W are not part of the CDR3 here. The size of a clone is reported for some rows only, either as once, few or many, or as a class for expanded clones.

TRBV28,.,ASSPTPGPTIYGYT
TRBV2,once,ASSELGGRPNRQPQH
TRBV27,.,ASSPGQGIAHYGYT
TRBV27,.,ASSLNGQETQY
TRBV18,.,ASSPRDRETGELF
TRBV27,.,ASSSGTGRSNQPQH
TRBV4-3,.,ASSQGWRFYDEQY
TRBV27,.,ASSLQGNSNQPQH
TRBV27,few,ASSLARLRPQH
TRBV28,.,ASSLLASGVSSYNEQF
TRBV27,once,ASSLLGDNEQF
TRBV30,.,AWNPLIPGTEAF
TRBV7-2,.,ASSPSPRGARDGYT
TRBV11-2,.,ASSWSSGRREQY
TRBV4-1,.,ASSLIPQRRYNEQF
TRBV7-9,many,ASSPAGPQKEQY
TRBV19,.,ASTPGTGTYEQY
TRBV10-3,.,AISRPGLAGDEQF
TRBV27,.,ASSPGRGNNEQY
TRBV29-1,once,SVGKGGYEQY
TRBV14,.,ASSQYGGLAAYNEQF
TRBV6-5,.,ASSSGTRGYQPQH
TRBV14,.,ASSQGVPDTQY
TRBV15,.,ATSGTGTYSNQPQH
TRBV7-8,.,ASSLEGPNQPQH
TRBV28,.,ASNTHRGNEQY
TRBV9,.,ASTKPDAPFGYT
TRBV7-2,.,ASSSIRRSNYGYT
TRBV6-5,.,ASTPTRTGELF
TRBV6-1,.,ASSFSGSTDTQY
TRBV7-9,.,ASSPGGESTDTQY
TRBV27,once,ASSLSLGLSIPSGDEQF
TRBV9,.,ASSPRGQSLTDTQY
TRBV29-1,.,SVSLGTTYEQY
TRBV28,.,ASSLWGASGELF
TRBV29-1,once,SGTGGGNEQF
TRBV7-2,.,ASSYRDRTNNEQF
TRBV30,.,AWSPVSGTNLLSYNEQF
TRBV19,.,ASSTTSYQGRDSNQPQH
TRBV9,.,ASSVKGANTGELF
TRBV30,.,AWSLGRGSGNTIY
TRBV28,once,ASSLVRDQQETQY
TRBV28,.,ASSFRDRGPMPQPQH
TRBV19,.,ASSIGQHNEQF
TRBV12-5,.,ASGPPTQLAGDNEQF
TRBV9,.,ASSIRTGWAGELF
TRBV6-5,.,ASSYGAETQY